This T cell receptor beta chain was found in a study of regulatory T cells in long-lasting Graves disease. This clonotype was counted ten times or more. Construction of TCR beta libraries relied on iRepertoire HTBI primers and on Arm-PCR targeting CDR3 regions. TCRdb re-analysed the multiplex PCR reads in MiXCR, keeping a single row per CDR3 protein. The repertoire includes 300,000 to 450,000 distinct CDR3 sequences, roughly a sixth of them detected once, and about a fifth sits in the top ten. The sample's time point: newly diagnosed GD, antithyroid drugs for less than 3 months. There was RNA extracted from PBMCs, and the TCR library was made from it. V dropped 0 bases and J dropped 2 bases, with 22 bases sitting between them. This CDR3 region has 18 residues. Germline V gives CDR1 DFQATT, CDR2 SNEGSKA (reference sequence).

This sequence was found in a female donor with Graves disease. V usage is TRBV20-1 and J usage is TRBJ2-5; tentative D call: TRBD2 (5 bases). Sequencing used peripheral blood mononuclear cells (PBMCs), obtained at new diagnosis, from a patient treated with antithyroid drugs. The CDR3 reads CSARDPGEGKSPQETQYF. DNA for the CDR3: TGCAGTGCTAGAGATCCGGGCGAGGGCAAATCCCCACAAGAGACCCAGTACTTC.